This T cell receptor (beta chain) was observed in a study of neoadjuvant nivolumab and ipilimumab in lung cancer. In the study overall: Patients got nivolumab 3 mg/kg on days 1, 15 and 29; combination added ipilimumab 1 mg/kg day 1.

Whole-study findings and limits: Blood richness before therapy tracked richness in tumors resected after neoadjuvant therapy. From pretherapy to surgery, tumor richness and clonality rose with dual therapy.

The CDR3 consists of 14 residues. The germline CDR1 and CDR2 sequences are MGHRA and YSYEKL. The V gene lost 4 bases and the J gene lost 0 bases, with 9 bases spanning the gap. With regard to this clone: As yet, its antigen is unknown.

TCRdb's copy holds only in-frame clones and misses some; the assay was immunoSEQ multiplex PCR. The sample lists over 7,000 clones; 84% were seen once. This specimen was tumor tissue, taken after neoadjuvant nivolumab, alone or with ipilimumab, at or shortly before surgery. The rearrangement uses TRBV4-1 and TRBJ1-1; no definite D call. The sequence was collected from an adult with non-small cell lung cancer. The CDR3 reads CASSPDPVNTEAFF. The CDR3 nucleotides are TGCGCCAGCAGCCCCGACCCCGTGAACACTGAAGCTTTCTTT.